These 9 T cell receptor beta chains were all obtained from the same sample, sequenced in a study of blood T cell repertoires in COVID-19. The table came from immunoSEQ multiplex PCR; TCRdb's copy has only in-frame clones and leaves some out. The sample records roughly 100,000 clones, around 80% being singletons. Material for sequencing was peripheral blood. The receptors were sampled from a woman older than 75 with acute or convalescent COVID-19.

This chain connects TRBV5-6 to TRBJ1-2; 7 bases map to TRBD1. With 4 bases clipped from V and 0 bases from J, the junction kept 15 bases outside the gene matches. The length of the CDR3 is 18 residues. CDR1 and CDR2 (germline): SGHDT, YYEEEE. CDR3 sequence reads: CASSVGRGQAPSNYGYTF. The CDR3 nucleotides are TGTGCCAGCAGCGTTGGCCGTGGACAGGCCCCATCTAACTATGGCTACACCTTC.

This rearrangement joins TRBV30 to TRBJ1-4, with 7 bases aligning to TRBD1. Germline CDR1 and CDR2: GTSNPN and SVGIG (reference sequence). CDR3 size: 14 residues. After removal of 4 bases from V and 4 bases from J, the junction contained 6 bases not matched to a gene. CDR3 sequence: CAWKGGSGNEKLFF. CDR3 nucleotide sequence: TGTGCCTGGAAAGGGGGCTCGGGTAATGAAAAACTGTTTTTT. Supplemented by reference TRBV30 and TRBJ1-4, the full variable domain reads SQTIHQWPATLVQPVGSPLSLECTVEGTSNPNLYWYRQAAGRGLQLLFYSVGIGQISSEVPQNLSASRPQDRQFILSSKKLLLSDSGFYLCAWKGGSGNEKLFFGSGTQLSVL.

The chain links TRBV12-3 or TRBV12-4 to TRBJ2-3, with 9 bases lining up with TRBD2. The V segment lost 6 bases and the J segment 6 bases; nucleotides outside the gene matches: 1. The CDR3 is 12 residues long. The CDR3 nucleotides read TGTGCCAGCAGCCTAGCGGGGGATACGCAGTATTTT. It translates to CASSLAGDTQYF.

This clone was found a few times. J is TRBJ2-5 and V is TRBV2, with TRBD1 as a possible D gene (6 bases). V was trimmed by 3 bases and J by 4 bases, leaving 12 bases between them. Germline loops: CDR1 SNHLY, CDR2 FYNNEI. The CDR3 has 14 residues. The DNA for the CDR3 is TGTGCCAGCAGTGATTCCGGACAGTTAGAGACCCAGTACTTC. It translates to CASSDSGQLETQYF.

The V gene is TRBV11-2, the J gene TRBJ2-7, with D maybe TRBD1 (5 bases). Looked up from germline, CDR1 is SGHAT and CDR2 is FQNNGV. V lost 6 bases and J lost 4, with 7 bases in between. This CDR3 is built from 11 residues. This chain's CDR3 is CASRTVYEQYF. The CDR3 DNA follows: TGTGCCAGCAGGACAGTTTACGAGCAGTACTTC.

This clone was detected only a few times. The rearrangement joins TRBV27 to TRBJ1-6, with D perhaps matching TRBD1 (6 bases). Between the trimmed V and J ends, which lost 7 bases and 10 bases, there was a span of 20 bases. The CDR3 length is 15 residues. Germline V gene sequence: CDR1 MNHEY, CDR2 SMNVEV (reference sequence). CDR3 sequence reads: CASTQTQGSGSPLHF. The CDR3 DNA follows: TGTGCCAGCACCCAAACACAGGGTTCGGGCTCACCCCTCCACTTT.

V and J are TRBV19 and TRBJ1-5, with TRBD1 identical over 8 bases. The CDR3 runs 17 residues. The V segment lost 4 bases and the J segment 9 bases; nucleotides outside the gene matches: 17. Germline loops: CDR1 LNHDA, CDR2 SQIVND (reference sequence). The CDR3 region has the DNA TGTGCCAGTAGTACATCCCCCGGGACAGGTGTGGATAGGCCCCAGCATTTT. It specifies CASSTSPGTGVDRPQHF.

J is TRBJ2-5 and V is TRBV7-9; 10 bases line up with TRBD2. Germline lookup yields CDR1 SEHNR and CDR2 FQNEAQ (reference sequence). This CDR3 region has 16 residues. The V gene end was trimmed by 5 bases and the J gene end by 4 bases; junction bases not matched to a gene: 10. The CDR3 loop is CASSPSSGRLGETQYF. CDR3 DNA sequence: TGTGCCAGCAGCCCATCTAGCGGGAGACTGGGAGAGACCCAGTACTTC. Combining the CDR3 with reference TRBV7-9 and TRBJ2-5 gives the whole variable domain DTGVSQNPRHKITKRGQNVTFRCDPISEHNRLYWYRQTLGQGPEFLTYFQNEAQLEKSRLLSDRFSAERPKGSFSTLEIQRTEQGDSAMYLCASSPSSGRLGETQYFGPGTRLLVL.

The V call is TRBV5-1, the J call TRBJ1-2, with 7 bases fitting TRBD1. The V segment lost 3 bases and the J segment 7 bases; nucleotides outside the gene matches: 9. Germline V gene lookup returns CDR1 SGHRS and CDR2 YFSETQ. The CDR3 is 14 amino acids. This CDR3 reads CASSYDRVGFGYTF. The CDR3 DNA follows: TGCGCCAGCAGCTATGACAGGGTGGGGTTTGGCTACACCTTC.